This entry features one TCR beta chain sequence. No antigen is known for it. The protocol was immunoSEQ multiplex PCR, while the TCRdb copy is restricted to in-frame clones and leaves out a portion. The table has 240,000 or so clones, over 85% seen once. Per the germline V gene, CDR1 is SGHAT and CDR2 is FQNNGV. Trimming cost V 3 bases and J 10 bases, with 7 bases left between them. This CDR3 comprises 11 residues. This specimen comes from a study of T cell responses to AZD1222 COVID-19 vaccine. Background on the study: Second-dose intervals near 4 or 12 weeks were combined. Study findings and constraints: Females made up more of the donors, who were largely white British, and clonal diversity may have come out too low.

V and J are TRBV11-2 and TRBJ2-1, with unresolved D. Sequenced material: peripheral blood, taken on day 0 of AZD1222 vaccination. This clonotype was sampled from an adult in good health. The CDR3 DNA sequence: TGTGCCAGCAGCTTCCAAGCGGAGCAGTTCTTC. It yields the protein CASSFQAEQFF.